Below, one TCR beta chain is given with its context. No cognate antigen has been identified for it. Base quality data are lacking; no much larger clone is found one base away. The sample belongs to a study of blood T cell repertoires in COVID-19 (TCRdb year 2020). Regarding the complete study: Samples covering the acute and convalescent phases of COVID-19 were provided by collaborators in the United States, Italy and Spain. Where HLA class I and class II types were available, the types were taken from metadata supplied by the sample provider, not from assay-based typing. The dataset comprised deeply sampled blood TCRbeta repertoires from subjects exposed to, actively infected with, or recovered from COVID-19. The repertoires were released in a freely available public database intended as a resource for research on the immune response to SARS-CoV-2. The samples were drawn from the first 160 participants of the ongoing ImmuneRACE study and from 1,200 or so subjects provided by 6 global collaborators. The sample metadata nearly always contained a de-identified subject ID, COVID-19 status, age in years and sex. The prospective study material was composed of cDNA or gDNA derived from T cells, B-cell-depleted T cells, or PBMCs. What the authors observed across the whole study: The amount of clinical and demographic metadata varied by source and participant and was provided uncurated.

Clipping removes 0 bases from V and 3 bases from J, with 2 as the unmatched junction base count. The CDR3 runs 15 amino acids, cysteine and phenylalanine included. Here the CDR3 DNA is all that survives: 45 bases in frame from base 1. In the germline V gene, CDR1 corresponds to SGHRS and CDR2 to YFSETQ. TCRbeta CDR3 regions were amplified from genomic DNA using the immunoSEQ Assay, a bias-controlled multiplex PCR. On the authors' methods: The number of nucleated cells in each sample was estimated from the amplification of reference gene primers within the assay. Sequence reads were collapsed and filtered to measure the absolute abundance of every unique TCRbeta CDR3 rearrangement. For each sample, productive Simpson clonality was calculated by taking the square root of Simpson's diversity index across productive rearrangements. TCRdb limited this immuneACCESS table to in-frame rearrangements with V and J called. A share of clones is missing; checked studies link under half to unresolved V genes, and the rest is unexplained. The V and J calls and clone size were taken over from that table, and D and trimming were inferred from the DNA. The sample table lists 250,000 to 350,000 clones, about 91% of them with a count of one. The ten largest clones add up to 6.9% of the sample.

A second Seattle source provided samples from volunteer blood donors who had recovered from COVID-19. Each collaborating institution followed its own protocols to collect whole blood in K2EDTA tubes. For TCRbeta analysis, collaborators shipped samples as frozen whole blood, isolated PBMCs, or DNA extracted from either of those sample types. The V and J segments used are TRBV5-1 and TRBJ2-1, with TRBD1 identical over 8 junction bases. This TCR came from a woman between 25 and 40 years old who had recovered from COVID-19. The sequenced material came from peripheral blood. The CDR3 has the sequence CASSLVGQGYNEQFF. DNA sequence: TGCGCCAGCAGCTTGGTCGGACAGGGCTACAATGAGCAGTTCTTC.